This entry describes one T cell receptor (beta chain). Its antigen is not known. The junction and the germline gene differ at one end; a read error may be behind it. This sample stems from a study of post-analysis software for immune sequencing data. Whole-study context: Some patients lacked subtype; others had relapsing-remitting, secondary progressive or progressive-relapsing disease.

Unique molecular identifiers had been added to the TCR beta cDNA libraries. TCRdb used MiXCR to reprocess the PCR reads, holding one entry per CDR3 protein. Here the sample spans roughly 600,000 distinct CDR3 sequences, roughly 45% being singletons. Per germline, CDR1 MNHNY and CDR2 SVGAGI (reference sequence). CDR3 length: 14 residues. Findings of the study overall: Batch-matched samples strongly co-clustered by F measure. Multiple sclerosis was associated with a significant reduction in normalized Chao1 diversity relative to controls. Four or five TRBV segments occurring more often in patients than controls included TRBV5-6, TRBV5-1 and TRBV20-1.

Sequencing was performed on blood. The chain is built from TRBV6-6 and TRBJ2-7, with D possibly matching TRBD2 (5 bases). The receptor was derived from a girl between 5 and 17 years old with multiple sclerosis. CDR3 coding DNA: TGTGCCAGCAGTTCCCGGCTAGCAGCCTACGGGCAGTACTTC. Protein: CASSSRLAAYGQYF.